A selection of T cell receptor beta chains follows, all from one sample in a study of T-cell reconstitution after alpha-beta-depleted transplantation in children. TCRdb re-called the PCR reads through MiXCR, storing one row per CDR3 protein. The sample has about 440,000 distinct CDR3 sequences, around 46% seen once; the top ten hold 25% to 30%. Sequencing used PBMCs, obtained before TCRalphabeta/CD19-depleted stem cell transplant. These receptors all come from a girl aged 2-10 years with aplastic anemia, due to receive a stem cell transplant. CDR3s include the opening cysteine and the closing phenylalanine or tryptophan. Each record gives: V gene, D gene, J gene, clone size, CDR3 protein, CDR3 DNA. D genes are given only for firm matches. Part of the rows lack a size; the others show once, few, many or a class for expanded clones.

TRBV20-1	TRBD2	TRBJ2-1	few	CSARVPGTSVNREQFF	TGCAGTGCTAGAGTACCCGGGACTAGCGTGAATCGTGAGCAGTTCTTC
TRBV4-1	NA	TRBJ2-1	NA	CASSQDASNEQFF	TGCGCCAGCAGCCAAGACGCGAGCAATGAGCAGTTCTTC
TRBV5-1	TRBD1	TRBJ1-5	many	CASSLTGGANQPQHF	TGCGCCAGCAGCTTAACAGGGGGCGCGAATCAGCCCCAGCATTTT
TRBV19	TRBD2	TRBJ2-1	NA	CATQTSVGGQFF	TGTGCCACTCAGACTAGCGTAGGGGGGCAGTTCTTC
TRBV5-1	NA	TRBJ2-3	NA	CASSLGDPDTQYF	TGCGCCAGCAGCTTGGGGGACCCAGATACGCAGTATTTT
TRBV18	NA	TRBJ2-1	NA	CASSPPTDGRNEQFF	TGTGCCAGCTCACCACCGACAGACGGCCGCAATGAGCAGTTCTTC
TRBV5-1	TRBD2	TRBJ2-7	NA	CASSVLLAESYEQYF	TGCGCCAGCAGCGTACTACTAGCGGAGTCCTACGAGCAGTACTTC
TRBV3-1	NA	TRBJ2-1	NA	CASSQRAGYNEQFF	TGTGCCAGCAGCCAACGGGCGGGTTACAATGAGCAGTTCTTC
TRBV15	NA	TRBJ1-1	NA	CATSSRDIYGTEALF	TGTGCCACCAGCTCCCGGGACATTTACGGCACTGAAGCTTTATTT
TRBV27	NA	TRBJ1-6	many	CASSSSGGSPLHF	TGTGCCAGCAGTTCCTCGGGGGGCTCACCCCTCCACTTT
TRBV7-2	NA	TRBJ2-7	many	CASSETGILTYEQYF	TGTGCCAGCAGCGAGACCGGAATTCTTACCTACGAGCAGTACTTC
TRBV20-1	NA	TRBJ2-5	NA	CSARGADGETQYF	TGCAGTGCTAGAGGAGCGGATGGGGAGACCCAGTACTTC
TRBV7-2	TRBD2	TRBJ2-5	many	CASSSGASGISETQYF	TGTGCCAGCAGCTCCGGCGCTAGCGGGATAAGTGAGACCCAGTACTTC
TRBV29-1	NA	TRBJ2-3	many	CSVEGDSHTDTQYF	TGCAGCGTTGAAGGGGACTCCCACACAGATACGCAGTATTTT
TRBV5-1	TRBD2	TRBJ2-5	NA	CASSTSGRVETQYF	TGCGCCAGCAGCACTAGCGGGAGAGTTGAGACCCAGTACTTC
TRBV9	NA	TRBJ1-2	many	CASSVEIGRAHYGYTF	TGTGCCAGCAGCGTAGAGATCGGCAGGGCCCACTATGGCTACACCTTC
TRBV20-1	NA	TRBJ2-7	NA	CSARDLLPTNSEQYF	TGCAGTGCTAGAGATCTCTTACCCACGAATTCCGAGCAGTACTTC
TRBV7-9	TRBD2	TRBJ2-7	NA	CASSSRTSGTSPYEQYF	TGTGCCAGCAGCTCTCGGACTAGCGGGACTTCCCCCTACGAGCAGTACTTC
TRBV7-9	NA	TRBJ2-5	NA	CASSGRNLGETQYF	TGTGCCAGCAGCGGGAGGAATCTAGGGGAGACCCAGTACTTC
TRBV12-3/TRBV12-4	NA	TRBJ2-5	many	CASTRGETQYF	TGTGCCAGCACTAGGGGGGAGACCCAGTACTTC
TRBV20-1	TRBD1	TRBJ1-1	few	CSAGGGTGATNTEAFF	TGCAGTGCCGGGGGTGGGACAGGGGCAACGAACACTGAAGCTTTCTTT
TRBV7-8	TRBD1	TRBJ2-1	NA	CASSRRQGASSYNEQFF	TGTGCCAGCAGCAGACGACAGGGGGCAAGCTCCTACAATGAGCAGTTCTTC
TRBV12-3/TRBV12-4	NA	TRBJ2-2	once	CASRTNARGELFF	TGTGCCAGCAGAACGAATGCCCGCGGGGAGCTGTTTTTT
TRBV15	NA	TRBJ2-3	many	CATSRDRDTQYF	TGTGCCACCAGCAGAGATCGAGATACGCAGTATTTT
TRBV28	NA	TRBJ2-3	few	CATSVAGTDTQYF	TGTGCCACCAGCGTGGCGGGTACAGATACGCAGTATTTT